The following is a T cell receptor (beta chain) sequence with its context. Some clones are missing from TCRdb's copy, which holds only in-frame ones; the method was immunoSEQ multiplex PCR. The sample yields 28,000 or so clones, around 88% seen once. The V gene end was trimmed by 7 bases and the J gene end by 3 bases; junction bases not matched to a gene: 5. This CDR3 contains 14 residues. Germline CDR1 SNHLY, CDR2 FYNNEI. The entry originates in a study of T cell changes during pregnancy in multiple sclerosis. The sequence came from a female donor in good health, enrolled as a control in a pregnancy study. The material sequenced was CD4+ T cells from peripheral blood mononuclear cells, taken in the first trimester of pregnancy. V gene TRBV2 combines with J gene TRBJ2-2; 7 bases agree with TRBD1. The CDR3 nucleotides read TGTGCCAGCAACAGGGGAGTCGACACCGGGGAGCTGTTTTTT. Protein product: CASNRGVDTGELFF.